These T cell receptor beta chains were read from a single sample in a study of shared clonotypes between healthy human individuals. Repertoires were generated with immunoSEQ multiplex PCR, while TCRdb's copy carries only in-frame clones and drops some. The sample consists of 2 million to 2.5 million clones, over 85% of them appearing once. Sequenced sample: naive CD4+ T cells sorted from blood. All receptors come from a man aged 18-30 years in good health. Both conserved end residues are trimmed from each CDR3. The D gene is left open where the match is weak.

>NA|TRBV6-6|TRBJ1-4
ASSLPEGYGKLF
>NA|TRBV29-1|TRBJ2-4
SVVGRDSLRGKNIQY
>NA|TRBV7-9|TRBJ2-7
ASSLVSFDEQY
>TRBD1|TRBV19|TRBJ2-7
ASSTRPGTGEEQY
>NA|TRBV29-1|TRBJ2-7
SVEAGPLYEQY
>TRBD1|TRBV18|TRBJ2-2
ASSLHRDRAGGELF
>TRBD1|TRBV18|TRBJ1-3
ASSYDRAPGNTIY
>NA|TRBV21-1|TRBJ1-3
ASSKALLRAGGNTIY
>NA|TRBV30|TRBJ1-4
AWKDGTNEKLF
>NA|TRBV5-1|TRBJ1-1
ASSLAFYGTEAF
>TRBD2|TRBV7-2|TRBJ2-5
ASSFVSGKQETQY
>NA|TRBV27|TRBJ1-3
ASSLGGSPSGNTIY
>TRBD1|TRBV4-2|TRBJ1-4
ASSPVDREEKLF
>TRBD2|TRBV7-2|TRBJ2-3
ASIQSGRGDTQY
>TRBD1|TRBV6-5|TRBJ1-2
ASAKGAQYGYT
>TRBD1|TRBV7-2|TRBJ2-7
ASTPWVLGQGRHEQY
>NA|TRBV10-3|TRBJ2-1
AINPGLANEQF
>NA|TRBV6-1|TRBJ1-1
ASSARGRNTEAF
>NA|TRBV5-4|TRBJ2-5
ASSALQGFQETQY
>NA|TRBV15|TRBJ2-1
ATSSPRRSYNEQF
>NA|TRBV2|TRBJ1-5
ACRGAGNNQPQH
>NA|TRBV4-1|TRBJ1-2
ASSQGLANYGYT
>TRBD1|TRBV19|TRBJ1-5
ASVGGGNSNQPQH
>NA|TRBV18|TRBJ2-5
ASSGGLQETQY
>TRBD2|TRBV5-8|TRBJ2-3
ASSPGTSADTDTQY
>NA|TRBV30|TRBJ2-5
AWSVGWGETQY
>TRBD2|TRBV9|TRBJ2-7
ASSPLSGRAGEQY
>TRBD1|TRBV30|TRBJ1-6
AWSVPGQRDSPLH
>NA|TRBV5-1|TRBJ2-7
ASSVDSPTFVQY
>NA|TRBV11-2|TRBJ2-3
ASSLVGATDTQY
>NA|TRBV9|TRBJ1-3
ASSPRAPGSANTIY
>TRBD1|TRBV5-4|TRBJ2-1
ASSLGGLSYNEQF
>NA|TRBV5-4|TRBJ2-7
ASSLVGGYEQY
>NA|TRBV9|TRBJ2-2
ASSVERYTGELF
>NA|TRBV25-1|TRBJ2-1
ASRTGLAQF
>NA|TRBV10-3|TRBJ1-6
AIRPGVDNSPLH
>NA|TRBV2|TRBJ2-7
ASRVTEKATIYEQY
>NA|TRBV4-1|TRBJ2-3
ASSQEGWVTADTQY
>NA|TRBV18|TRBJ2-7
ASSYGAGTNEQY
>NA|TRBV27|TRBJ1-3
ASSLGQGWTSGNTIY
>NA|TRBV18|TRBJ1-3
ASSLTGTNSGNTIY
>TRBD1|TRBV11-2|TRBJ2-2
ASSLGTGWAGELF
>NA|TRBV29-1|TRBJ1-2
STFLGSYYGYT
>TRBD1|TRBV2|TRBJ2-1
ASGARQGLGEF
>TRBD1|TRBV7-8|TRBJ2-7
ASSLAGGGTGRLGSSYEQY
>TRBD1|TRBV5-4|TRBJ2-6
ASSLALRSGTGAGANVLT
>TRBD2|TRBV7-9|TRBJ2-1
ASSPHSGAVGNEQF
>NA|TRBV6-1|TRBJ2-6
ASSGTGTGANVLT
>TRBD2|TRBV6-1|TRBJ2-7
ASRVTSKYEQY
>NA|TRBV6-1|TRBJ1-2
ASSGVSNYGYT
>NA|TRBV4-1|TRBJ2-7
ASSQETPSWY
>NA|TRBV5-1|TRBJ2-3
ASSLRPSPTDTQY
>NA|TRBV19|TRBJ2-4
ASSPSRVLNSNIQY
>NA|TRBV27|TRBJ1-2
ASSLHEGGFYGYT
>NA|TRBV28|NA
ASSFQRAYEQY
>NA|TRBV10-1|TRBJ2-7
ASSESSARGSYEQY
>NA|TRBV9|TRBJ2-5
ASSGRGKQETQY
>NA|TRBV6-1|TRBJ1-3
ASSEALRGYRDGNTIY
>TRBD1|TRBV30|TRBJ2-6
AWSGTGVWRAVLT